Below, 23 T cell receptor beta chains from the same sample are listed, as sequenced in a study of OX40 agonist ivuxolimab in advanced cancers. Only in-frame clones appear in the TCRdb table, and some are missing; sequencing was by immunoSEQ multiplex PCR. The sample carries 20,000 to 25,000 clones, around 84% recorded once. Sequencing was performed on CD4+ or CD8+ T cells sorted from blood, taken in a trial of the OX40 agonist ivuxolimab. All receptors come from an adult with an advanced solid tumor such as melanoma, head and neck, liver or kidney cancer.

The chain employs TRBV5-3 and TRBJ1-1; D gene uncertain. TRBV5-3 carries the ORF label, with uncertain function. CDR3 length: 10 amino acids. The V and J ends lost 2 bases and 5 bases respectively, with 1 base between them. The CDR3 here is CARSFTEAFF. CDR3 coding DNA: TGTGCCAGAAGCTTTACTGAAGCTTTCTTT.

The V and J genes are TRBV6-1 and TRBJ1-1; 8 bases fit TRBD1. Germline CDR1 is MNHNS and CDR2 is SASEGT. The CDR3 length is 18 residues. V shed 1 base, J shed 0 bases, and the junction held 10 bases outside the gene matches. The CDR3 region has the DNA TGTGCCAGCAGTGAAGACTCGTACGGGACAGGACTGAACACTGAAGCTTTCTTT. This codes for CASSEDSYGTGLNTEAFF.

The genes are TRBV18 and TRBJ1-1; tentative D call: TRBD1 (5 bases). The CDR3 is 17 amino acids. CDR1 and CDR2 (germline): KGHSH, LQKENI. V was clipped by 2 bases and J by 1 base, with 17 bases between them. CDR3 coding DNA: TGTGCCAGCTCACCAATTGTAGCAGGGAGGGGGAACACTGAAGCTTTCTTT. Its translation: CASSPIVAGRGNTEAFF.

CDR3 DNA: TGTGCCAGCAGCTTAGCTGGGCTCGGGGAGCTGTTTTTT. Protein sequence: CASSLAGLGELFF. The V and J genes are TRBV7-2 and TRBJ2-2; no clear D. V gave up 0 bases and J gave up 7 bases, with 6 bases separating them. The CDR3 contains 13 residues. Germline V gene sequence: CDR1 SGHTA, CDR2 FQGNSA.

Points on this clone: A far larger clone lies a single base away; this is likely a read error. The chain couples TRBV15 to TRBJ1-5; D is possibly TRBD1 (5 bases). Trimming cost V 8 bases and J 0 bases, with 11 bases left between them. This CDR3 is built from 14 residues. Germline CDR1 reads LNHNV; CDR2 reads YYDKDF (reference sequence). The CDR3 region has the DNA TGTGCCACCGGGACCGGGGATAGCAATCAGCCCCAGCATTTT. The encoded protein is CATGTGDSNQPQHF.

The rearrangement links TRBV11-3 to TRBJ2-7; weak D call: TRBD2 (6 bases). Between the trimmed V and J ends, which lost 6 bases and 4 bases, there was a span of 22 bases. Germline CDR1 is SGHNT and CDR2 is YENEEA. This CDR3 has 16 amino acids. In DNA form, the CDR3 reads TGTGCCAGCAGTCTAGGGAGTGGGGGGTCCCAGTACGAGCAGTACTTC. Its protein product is CASSLGSGGSQYEQYF.

V usage is TRBV4-2 and J usage is TRBJ1-6; D gene uncertain. Trimming pared 1 base from V and 7 bases from J, leaving 8 bases between. There are 14 residues in the CDR3. CDR1 and CDR2 from the germline V gene are LGHNA and YNFKEQ. CDR3 sequence reads: CASSQVAQNSPLHF. The CDR3 region has the DNA TGTGCCAGCAGCCAAGTAGCACAAAATTCACCCCTCCACTTT.

This clone was detected a few times. The rearrangement uses TRBV25-1 and TRBJ2-5, with TRBD2 matching 14 bases. The CDR3 is made up of 15 amino acids. The germline V gene encodes CDR1 MGHDK and CDR2 SYGVNS. CDR3 residues: CEEPGLAGVGETQYF. CDR3 DNA: TGTGAGGAGCCGGGACTAGCGGGAGTGGGGGAGACCCAGTACTTC.

V gene TRBV6-6 combines with J gene TRBJ2-1; TRBD1 matches at 8 bases. Trimming took 6 bases from V and 8 from J; bases not matched to a gene: 9. The CDR3 totals 14 residues. Germline V gives CDR1 MNHNY, CDR2 SVGAGI (reference sequence). The CDR3 nucleotides read TGTGCCAGCAGCACTTCAGGGGGCGAGGATGAGCAGTTCTTC. Translating it yields CASSTSGGEDEQFF.

The J gene is TRBJ2-6, the V gene TRBV11-2; the D is unclear. Germline V lookup: CDR1 SGHAT, CDR2 FQNNGV. The V end was cut by 0 bases, the J end by 1 base, with 7 bases between. CDR3 length: 16 amino acids. The CDR3 region is CASSLEGGSGANVLTF. The CDR3 DNA sequence: TGTGCCAGCAGCTTAGAAGGTGGATCTGGGGCCAACGTCCTGACTTTC.

V gene TRBV28 combines with J gene TRBJ2-2; possible D gene TRBD2, 6 bases. This CDR3 spans 15 amino acids. With 3 bases removed from V and 0 bases from J, the gap between germline ends came to 8 bases. CDR1 is MDHEN, CDR2 SYDVKM, per germline. The DNA for the CDR3 is TGTGCCAGCAGTTTGCTAGCGTCGAACACCGGGGAGCTGTTTTTT. It yields the protein CASSLLASNTGELFF.

CDR3 in DNA: TGTGCCAGCAGCTCTGGGACCCTGGGCGGTGGGGAGCTGTTTTTT. It encodes CASSSGTLGGGELFF. The genes are TRBV11-3 and TRBJ2-2; D possibly uses TRBD1 or TRBD2 (5 bases each). Germline CDR1 is SGHNT and CDR2 is YENEEA. This CDR3 contains 15 residues. Trimming pared 4 bases from V and 8 bases from J, leaving 17 bases between.

V and J are TRBV19 and TRBJ2-3; 11 positions agree with TRBD2. The germline V gene encodes CDR1 LNHDA and CDR2 SQIVND (reference sequence). V gave up 6 bases and J gave up 5 bases; unmatched junction bases: 7. The CDR3 sequence is 15 residues long. Here the CDR3 reads CASRTTGTSGDTQYF. CDR3 nucleotides: TGTGCCAGTAGGACGACCGGGACTAGCGGAGATACGCAGTATTTT.

The V and J genes are TRBV28 and TRBJ1-2; TRBD1 matches at 11 bases. CDR1 and CDR2 (germline): MDHEN, SYDVKM. CDR3 length: 14 residues. Trimming took 6 bases from V and 7 from J; bases not matched to a gene: 7. The CDR3 DNA reads TGTGCCAGCAGCGCTGGACAGGGGGCAAGTGGCTACACCTTC. This sequence encodes CASSAGQGASGYTF.

V is TRBV28 and J is TRBJ2-1; 9 bases line up with TRBD2. V lost 6 bases to trimming and J lost 9 bases; unmatched junction nucleotides: 12. There are 15 residues in the CDR3. Germline loops: CDR1 MDHEN, CDR2 SYDVKM. CDR3 in DNA: TGTGCCAGCAGCCATATGAGTAGCGGGGGCAGTGAGCAGTTCTTC. This codes for CASSHMSSGGSEQFF.

This chain joins TRBV2 and TRBJ2-4, with D perhaps matching TRBD2 (6 bases). Germline V gene data show CDR1 as SNHLY and CDR2 as FYNNEI. The CDR3 length is 14 residues. The V end was cut by 3 bases, the J end by 3 bases, with 9 bases between. In DNA form, the CDR3 reads TGTGCCAGCAGTGAGGGGGGTGGCAAAAACATTCAGTACTTC. It translates to CASSEGGGKNIQYF.

This clone showed up just once. V gene TRBV6-1 combines with J gene TRBJ1-5; D not resolved. This CDR3 comprises 13 residues. The V end lost 3 bases, the J end lost 5 bases, and 8 bases lay between the germline ends. From germline, CDR1 is MNHNS and CDR2 SASEGT. CDR3: CASSDTWDQPQHF. In DNA form, the CDR3 reads TGTGCCAGCAGTGACACTTGGGATCAGCCCCAGCATTTT.

V usage is TRBV7-2 and J usage is TRBJ1-1; D not certain. The CDR3 runs to 14 residues. From germline, CDR1 is SGHTA and CDR2 FQGNSA. V lost 4 bases and J 1 base, leaving 10 bases between the germline ends. CDR3 DNA: TGTGCCAGCAGCTCCCGGGCCTCGAACACTGAAGCTTTCTTT. This codes for CASSSRASNTEAFF.

The V call is TRBV7-8, the J call TRBJ2-3; 11 bases map to TRBD2. With V trimmed by 1 base and J by 3 bases, 6 bases remained unmatched. Looked up from germline, CDR1 is SGHVS and CDR2 is FQNEAQ. The CDR3 runs 17 residues. The CDR3 spells CASSLVAGGLGTDTQYF. CDR3 bases: TGTGCCAGCAGCTTAGTAGCGGGAGGGCTAGGAACAGATACGCAGTATTTT. The complete variable domain, with remaining parts taken from reference TRBV7-8 and TRBJ2-3, reads GAGVSQSPRYKVAKRGQDVALRCDPISGHVSLFWYQQALGQGPEFLTYFQNEAQLDKSGLPSDRFFAERPEGSVSTLKIQRTQQEDSAVYLCASSLVAGGLGTDTQYFGPGTRLTVL.

This chain connects TRBV6-1 to TRBJ2-1; no firm D call. V was shortened by 2 bases and J by 2 bases, with 1 base between the two germline ends. Germline V gene data show CDR1 as MNHNS and CDR2 as SASEGT. CDR3 length equals 12 residues. CDR3 DNA sequence: TGTGCCAGCAGTGAAACCTACAATGAGCAGTTCTTC. Its translation is CASSETYNEQFF.

The chain recombines TRBV5-4 with TRBJ2-3, with D tentatively TRBD2 (5 bases). This CDR3 is 15 amino acids long. The ends were cut back, 1 base at V and 4 bases at J, with 13 bases in the middle. The V gene's germline CDR1 is SGHNT and CDR2 YYREEE (reference sequence). The CDR3 DNA follows: TGTGCCAGCAGCTTGAAGTCACTAGGACCAGATACGCAGTATTTT. Protein sequence: CASSLKSLGPDTQYF.

V gene TRBV19 combines with J gene TRBJ1-2; D call uncertain. Germline-derived CDR1 and CDR2 are LNHDA and SQIVND (reference sequence). CDR3 length equals 15 residues. V lost 8 bases and J lost 4, with 20 bases in between. CDR3 amino acids: CASLYGGRESYGYTF. The CDR3 DNA follows: TGTGCCAGTTTGTATGGCGGCCGGGAGAGCTATGGCTACACCTTC.

The genes are TRBV5-6 and TRBJ1-2, with 8 bases fitting TRBD1. V shed 4 bases and J 1 base; nucleotides not matched to a gene: 9. The CDR3 is made up of 16 amino acids. The germline CDR1 and CDR2 sequences are SGHDT and YYEEEE. The CDR3 DNA follows: TGTGCCAGCAGCCGTCTCAGGGGGCGATATAACTATGGCTACACCTTC. It is translated as CASSRLRGRYNYGYTF. Together with reference TRBV5-6 and TRBJ1-2, the CDR3 gives the full variable domain: DAGVTQSPTHLIKTRGQQVTLRCSPKSGHDTVSWYQQALGQGPQFIFQYYEEEERQRGNFPDRFSGHQFPNYSSELNVNALLLGDSALYLCASSRLRGRYNYGYTFGSGTRLTVV.